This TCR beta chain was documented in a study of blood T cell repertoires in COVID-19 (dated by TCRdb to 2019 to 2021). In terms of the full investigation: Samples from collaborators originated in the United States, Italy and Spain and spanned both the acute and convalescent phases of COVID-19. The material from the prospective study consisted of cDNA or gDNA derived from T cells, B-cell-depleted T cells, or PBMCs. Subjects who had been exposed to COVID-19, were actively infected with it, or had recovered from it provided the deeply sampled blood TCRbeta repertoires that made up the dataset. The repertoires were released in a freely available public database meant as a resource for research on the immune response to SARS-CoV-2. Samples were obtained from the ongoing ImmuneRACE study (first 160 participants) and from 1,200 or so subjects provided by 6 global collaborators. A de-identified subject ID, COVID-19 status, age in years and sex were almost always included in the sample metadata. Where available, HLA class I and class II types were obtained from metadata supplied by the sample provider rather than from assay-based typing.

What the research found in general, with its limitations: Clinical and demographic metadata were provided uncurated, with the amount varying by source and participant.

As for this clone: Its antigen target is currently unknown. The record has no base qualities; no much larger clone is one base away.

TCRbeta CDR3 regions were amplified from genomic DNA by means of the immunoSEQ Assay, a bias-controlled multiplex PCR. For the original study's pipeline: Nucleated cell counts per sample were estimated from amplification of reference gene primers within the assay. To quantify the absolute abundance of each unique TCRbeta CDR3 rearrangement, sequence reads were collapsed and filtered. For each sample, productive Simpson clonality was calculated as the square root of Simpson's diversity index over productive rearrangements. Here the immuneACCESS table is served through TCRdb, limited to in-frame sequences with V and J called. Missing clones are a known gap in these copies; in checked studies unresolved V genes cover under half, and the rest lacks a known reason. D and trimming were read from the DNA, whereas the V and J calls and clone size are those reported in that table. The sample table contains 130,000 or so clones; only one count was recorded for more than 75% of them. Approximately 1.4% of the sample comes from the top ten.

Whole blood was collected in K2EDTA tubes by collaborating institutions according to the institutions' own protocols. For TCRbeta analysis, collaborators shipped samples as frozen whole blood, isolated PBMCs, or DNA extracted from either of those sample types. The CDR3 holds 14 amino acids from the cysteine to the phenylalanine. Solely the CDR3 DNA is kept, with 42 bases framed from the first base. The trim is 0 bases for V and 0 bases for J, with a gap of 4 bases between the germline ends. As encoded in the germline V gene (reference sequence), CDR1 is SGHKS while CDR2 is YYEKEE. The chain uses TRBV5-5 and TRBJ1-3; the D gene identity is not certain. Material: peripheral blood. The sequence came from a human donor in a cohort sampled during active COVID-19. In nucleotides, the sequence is TGTGCCAGCAGCTTGGGGAGCTCTGGAAACACCATATATTTT. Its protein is CASSLGSSGNTIYF. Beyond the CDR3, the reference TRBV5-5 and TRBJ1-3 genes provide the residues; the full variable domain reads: DAGVTQSPTHLIKTRGQQVTLRCSPISGHKSVSWYQQVLGQGPQFIFQYYEKEERGRGNFPDRFSARQFPNYSSELNVNALLLGDSALYLCASSLGSSGNTIYFGEGSWLTVV.